Here is one T cell receptor (beta chain) with its context. Its antigen is unknown. Base qualities are not at hand, and no much larger clone is one base apart. The entire isolated RNA was reverse transcribed using the High Capacity cDNA Reverse Transcription Kit, and thus expressed TCRB transcripts were sequenced. Deep immunoSEQ sequencing was performed on naive, central memory and regulatory T cell samples, with an average of around 3.4 million total reads per sample. After sorted cells were lysed in RLT buffer, RNA was extracted with DNase-treated RNeasy Micro or Mini kits, with the choice depending on cell number. To prevent cross-contamination, each cell subset was processed individually, whereas patient and healthy donor samples were processed jointly. The immunoSEQ multiplex PCR was used to amplify TCRB sequences from cDNA, generating 87-bp fragments that spanned the CDR3 region. Sequencing of the amplicons was performed on the Illumina HiSeq platform. Regarding the original processing steps: PCR bias was computationally corrected using synthetic template baselines, reads within Hamming distance 2 were collapsed, and singletons that could not be merged were discarded. Reads were aligned against IMGT so that V, D and J genes, CDR3 length and insertions or deletions at six rearrangement sites could be assigned. Within each subset, clonotype counts were normalized to sorted cell number, and only after that were true diversity and Gini coefficients computed with the tcR R package. Repertoire sharing was quantified using the overlap coefficient calculated on TCRB nucleotide sequences. Held by TCRdb, this immuneACCESS table contains in-frame sequences only and omits some clones. Under half of the omission traces to an unresolved V gene where checked; the cause of the rest is unknown. The DNA was the basis for D and trimming; V, J and clone size are from that table. The sample table holds 310,000 or so clones, of which 8% were seen once. The ten top clones hold around 0.44% of the sample.

The sample originates from a study of beta chain features in type 1 diabetes (dated 2018 in TCRdb). About the study as a whole: Mean age, gender distribution, total cell number and subset yield were not different between patients and healthy donors. A total of roughly 110 million sorted cells were examined across all samples, and the number of cells per subset was strongly correlated with RNA yield. In the study, recently diagnosed type 1 diabetes patients and matched healthy donors were compared on the TCRB repertoires of their sorted circulating CD4+ T cell subsets. Regulatory and stem cell-like memory subsets were isolated from only 8 patients and about 8 healthy donors, whereas naive and central memory subsets came from all 28 donors. The paper as a whole reports these results and caveats: Type 1 diabetes patients showed a moderate but significant shortening of TCRB CDR3 length in all four CD4+ subsets. Because small numbers of individuals were included in the HLA sub-analyses, any influence of HLA type on TCRB rearrangement was left unresolved. PCR might favor shorter templates, but patient and control samples were amplified and corrected together, so any skew would affect both groups equally. Naive, central memory and regulatory TCRB repertoires appeared more similar among patients than among healthy donors. At VDJ recombination sites, patients with type 1 diabetes made fewer insertions and deleted more nucleotides, a pattern implying thymic rearrangement abnormalities. Because cDNA was sequenced instead of genomic DNA, activated cells with high expression could be over-represented, although the groups did not differ in activation or CD3 levels.

CDR1 and CDR2, looked up from the germline V gene, are SGHVS and FNYEAQ. Germline trimming amounts to 5 bases on V and 1 base on J, with 7 as the count of junction bases outside the gene matches. Spanning cysteine to phenylalanine, the CDR3 consists of 15 amino acids. Only the CDR3 DNA is retained, 45 bases long and in frame from the first base. From each donor, a single peripheral blood sample of about 100 mL on average was drawn into heparinised tubes. Naive, central memory, regulatory and stem cell-like memory CD4+ T cells were sorted on a BD FACSAria II using a panel including CD45RO, CCR7, CD25, CD127, CD95 and CD27. Purity was above 98% for every sorted population. PBMCs were isolated right away by Lymphoprep density gradient centrifugation and were stained directly, without culture. So that batch effects would be minimized, each experiment stained and sorted samples in pairs, pairing one healthy donor with one patient.

Sequencing input: central memory CD4+ T cells from blood. The clonotype was recovered from a woman aged 18-30 years in good health. The V and J segments used are TRBV7-6 and TRBJ2-5; TRBD2 agrees with 7 junctional bases. The CDR3 reads CASSRRDYSQETQYF. The base sequence is TGTGCCAGCAGCCGCCGGGACTACAGCCAAGAGACCCAGTACTTC.